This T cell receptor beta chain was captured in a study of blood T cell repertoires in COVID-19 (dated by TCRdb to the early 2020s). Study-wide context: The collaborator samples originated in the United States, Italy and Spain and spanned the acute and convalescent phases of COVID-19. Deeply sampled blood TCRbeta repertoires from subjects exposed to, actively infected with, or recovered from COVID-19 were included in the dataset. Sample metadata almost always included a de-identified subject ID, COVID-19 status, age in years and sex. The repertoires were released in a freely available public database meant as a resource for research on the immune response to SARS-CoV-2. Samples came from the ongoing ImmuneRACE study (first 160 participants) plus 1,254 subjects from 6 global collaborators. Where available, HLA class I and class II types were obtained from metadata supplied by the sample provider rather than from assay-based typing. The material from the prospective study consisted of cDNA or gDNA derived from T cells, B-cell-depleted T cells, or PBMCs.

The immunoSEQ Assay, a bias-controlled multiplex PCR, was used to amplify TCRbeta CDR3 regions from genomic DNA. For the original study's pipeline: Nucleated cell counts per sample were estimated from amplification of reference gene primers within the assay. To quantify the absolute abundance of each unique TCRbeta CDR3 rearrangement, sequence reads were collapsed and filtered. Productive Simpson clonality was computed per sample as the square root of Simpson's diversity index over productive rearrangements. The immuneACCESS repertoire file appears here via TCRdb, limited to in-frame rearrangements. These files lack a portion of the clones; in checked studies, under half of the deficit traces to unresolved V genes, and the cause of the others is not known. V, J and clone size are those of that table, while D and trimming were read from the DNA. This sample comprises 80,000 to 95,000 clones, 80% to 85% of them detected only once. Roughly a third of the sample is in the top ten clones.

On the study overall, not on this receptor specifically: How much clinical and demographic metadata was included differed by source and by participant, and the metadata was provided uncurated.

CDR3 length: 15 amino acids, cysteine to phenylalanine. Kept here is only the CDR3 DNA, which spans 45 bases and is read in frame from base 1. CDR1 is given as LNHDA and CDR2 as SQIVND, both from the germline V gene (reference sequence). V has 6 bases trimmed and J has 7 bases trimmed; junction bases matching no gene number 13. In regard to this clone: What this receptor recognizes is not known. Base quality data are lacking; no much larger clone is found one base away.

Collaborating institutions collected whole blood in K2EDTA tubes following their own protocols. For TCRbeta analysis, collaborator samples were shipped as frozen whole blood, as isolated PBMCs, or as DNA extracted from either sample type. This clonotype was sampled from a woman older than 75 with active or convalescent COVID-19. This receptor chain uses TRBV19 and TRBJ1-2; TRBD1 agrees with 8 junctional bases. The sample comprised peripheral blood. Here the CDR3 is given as CASRTRTGTGSGYTF. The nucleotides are TGTGCCAGTAGGACTCGGACAGGGACGGGCTCTGGCTACACCTTC.